The 10 T cell receptor beta chains in this list originate from one sample, sequenced in a study of CD8 T cells in Susac syndrome. RNA was extracted with the RNeasy kit, and a quantity of roughly 0.5 to 1 ug was reverse transcribed using random hexamers. MiXCR was run by TCRdb on the immunoSEQ multiplex PCR reads, yielding one entry per CDR3 protein. This sample has 250,000 to 300,000 distinct CDR3 sequences, with about 85% found just once. Sequencing used CD8+ T cells from PBMCs. Receptors originate from a human donor with multiple sclerosis.

Comments on this clonotype: The junction and the germline gene differ at one end; a read error may be behind it. V usage is TRBV5-4 and J usage is TRBJ2-1; D is possibly TRBD1 (8 bases). Germline V gene data show CDR1 as SGHNT and CDR2 as YYREEE (reference sequence). The CDR3 runs to 15 residues. The CDR3 region has the DNA TGTGCCAGCAGTTTGGACAGGGAGGGGGACAATGAGCAGTTCTTC. Translation gives CASSLDREGDNEQFF.

This clonotype was found a few times. The V gene is TRBV6-5, the J gene TRBJ2-7; 7 positions agree with TRBD1. The CDR3 is 13 residues long. The V gene's germline CDR1 is MNHEY and CDR2 SVGAGI. The V segment lost 6 bases and the J segment 3 bases; nucleotides outside the gene matches: 5. CDR3 coding DNA: TGTGCCAGCAGCCCGGGACAGATCTACGAGCAGTACTTC. Amino acids: CASSPGQIYEQYF.

The chain recombines TRBV30 with TRBJ2-2; weak D call: TRBD1 (5 bases). The CDR3 length is 13 residues. CDR1 and CDR2 (germline): GTSNPN, SVGIG (reference sequence). Trimming took off 3 bases at V and 7 bases at J, with 12 bases between the two ends. CDR3 residues: CAWSAGIGGELFF. CDR3 bases: TGTGCCTGGAGCGCAGGGATCGGCGGGGAGCTGTTTTTT.

This clonotype was counted a few times. The J gene is TRBJ2-5, the V gene TRBV7-9, with unresolved D. Trimming stripped 5 bases from V and 2 bases from J, with 9 bases between. Per the germline V gene, CDR1 is SEHNR and CDR2 is FQNEAQ (reference sequence). CDR3 length equals 13 residues. The CDR3 loop is CASSPPLQETQYF. CDR3 nucleotide sequence: TGTGCCAGCAGCCCCCCCCTACAAGAGACCCAGTACTTC.

The chain recombines TRBV3-1 with TRBJ2-1; the match to TRBD2 covers 11 bases. The CDR3 is 19 amino acids. From germline, CDR1 is LGHDT and CDR2 YNNKEL (reference sequence). The V and J ends lost 4 bases and 0 bases, in that order; junction bases with no gene match: 11. CDR3 sequence: CASSPRVAGGPSSYNEQFF. CDR3 nucleotide sequence: TGTGCCAGCAGCCCCCGGGTAGCGGGAGGGCCGAGCTCCTACAATGAGCAGTTCTTC.

This chain uses TRBV9 with TRBJ2-1, with 14 bases lining up with TRBD2. CDR1 and CDR2 from the germline V gene are SGDLS and YYNGEE. This CDR3 comprises 15 residues. Losses at the gene ends were 3 bases for V and 8 bases for J; bases not matched to a gene: 4. DNA of the CDR3: TGTGCCAGCAGCGCCGGGACTAGCGGGAGTGATGAGCAGTTCTTC. Amino acid sequence: CASSAGTSGSDEQFF.

The chain links TRBV9 to TRBJ1-2; TRBD1 might be the D (5 bases). V shed 0 bases and J shed 3 bases, with 9 bases lying between them. Looked up from germline, CDR1 is SGDLS and CDR2 is YYNGEE. The CDR3 runs to 14 residues. The CDR3 spells CASSVERGHYGYTF. CDR3 bases: TGTGCCAGCAGCGTAGAACGGGGACACTATGGCTACACCTTC.

As DNA, the CDR3 is TGTGCCAGCAGCTTAGGACTAGCGGGAGCCGTGAGAGAGACCCAGTACTTC. Its translation is CASSLGLAGAVRETQYF. The chain uses TRBV5-6 and TRBJ2-5, with 13 positions matching TRBD2. Losses at the gene ends were 2 bases for V and 4 bases for J; bases not matched to a gene: 8. Per germline, CDR1 SGHDT and CDR2 YYEEEE. CDR3 length equals 17 residues.

This clonotype has only one observation. The rearrangement links TRBV13 to TRBJ1-2, with a tentative D call TRBD1 (5 bases). This CDR3 is 14 amino acids long. V lost 5 bases and J lost 0, with 10 bases in between. Germline loops: CDR1 PRHDT, CDR2 FYEKMQ (reference sequence). CDR3 loop: CASSIRGANYGYTF. DNA for the CDR3: TGTGCCAGCAGCATCAGAGGGGCTAACTATGGCTACACCTTC.

The rearrangement links TRBV7-3 to TRBJ2-3, with D uncertain. Trimming pared 2 bases from V and 6 bases from J, leaving 9 bases between. CDR3 length equals 13 residues. Germline-derived CDR1 and CDR2 are SGHTA and FQGTGA. CDR3 in amino acids: CASSLQAADTQYF. CDR3 coding DNA: TGTGCCAGCAGCTTACAAGCAGCCGATACGCAGTATTTT.